This TCR beta chain was observed in a study of blood T cells in healthy people across ages (dated by TCRdb to about 2015). About the full investigation: In model experiments, template switching captured roughly one uniquely barcoded TCR beta cDNA molecule for every two T cells. To avoid experimental bias, donors of different ages were randomly spread across the sequencing lanes. Using deep sequencing normalized with unique cDNA molecular identifiers, the study measured how TCR beta repertoire diversity changes with age. The donors were split into four age groups: young (average approximately 16 years), middle-aged (around 40), aged (approximately 60) and long-lived (more than 80). The study analyzed two additional independent replicas of 1 million unique cDNA reads from the same blood draw for two donors, one aged 18 to 30 and one aged 80 or older.

Beyond this particular receptor, the publication reports: The percentage of naive T cells measured by flow cytometry correlated strongly with observed TCR beta diversity. Because donor CMV infection status was unknown, age-related changes in expanded clonotypes were potentially confounded. Estimates of total diversity from one million sequenced T cells were regarded as lower bounds and underestimates. Compared with the aged group, the long-lived group had more naive CD4+ T cells, fewer expanded clones and increased TCR diversity, suggesting age selection. Observed TCR beta diversity per million T cells fell roughly linearly with age, and a significant reduction was already apparent by age about 38. Bulk unsorted PBMC profiling prevented conclusive comparison of naive and antigen-experienced compartments.

The method was 5' RACE. The run used an Illumina HiSeq 2500. A second PCR of about 7 to 12 cycles was run with a J-beta primer mix and a sample-barcoded 5' primer. A template-switch 5' adaptor carrying 12 random nucleotides introduced a unique molecular identifier onto each TCR beta cDNA molecule. Each sample yielded at least 3 million CDR3-containing paired-end reads. The Mint cDNA synthesis kit, primed by a TRBC-specific oligonucleotide, was used to synthesize first-strand cDNA from all RNA. Following uracil-DNA glycosylase treatment, a first 18-cycle PCR with universal primers M1SS and BC2_uni_R was performed on all cDNA. As for how the authors treated the data: For normalization, 1 million high-quality reads, each with a distinct molecular identifier, were randomly selected from each sample. Instead of being binned into consensus sequences, reads with shared molecular identifiers were discarded. MiTCR, set to a Q25 quality threshold and the strictest error-elimination algorithm, was used for CDR3 identification, clonotype clustering and error correction. A nonparametric unseen species model with Euler transformation was used to estimate a lower bound on total TCR beta diversity. The public reads were run again by TCRdb, first through fastp at Q25 and then through MiXCR, and only productive beta chains were kept. Rows matching on CDR3 protein sequence are summarized as one entry with the most common DNA and genes. The V and J calls were determined by TCRdb, not by the authors. Here the sample has 650,000 to 800,000 distinct CDR3 sequences; 44% occur a single time. The ten most abundant clones make up about a fifth of the sample.

V gives up 5 bases and J gives up 7 bases, and the segment between their germline ends measures 20 bases. The CDR3 has 15 amino acids, counting the end cysteine and phenylalanine. The only DNA kept is the CDR3, 45 bases in frame from the first base. The germline V gene encodes CDR1 SGHTA and CDR2 FQGNSA. The sample holds a few counts of this clonotype. It has no known antigen specificity. No much larger clone exists at a distance of one base, and base qualities are not known. Donors were under 40 systemically healthy Caucasian individuals from Russia aged about 6 to 100 years. About 10 milliliters of peripheral blood were drawn from each donor into EDTA-treated Vacutainer tubes. PBMCs were isolated by Ficoll-Paque density-gradient centrifugation, with at least 7 million obtained per sample. Trizol reagent was used to extract total RNA from the PBMCs, yielding at least 5 micrograms per sample. For every donor, an aliquot of PBMCs went through flow cytometry to measure the percentages of naive CD45RAhigh/CD27high T cells.

This TCR was recovered from a man between 60 and 75 years old in good health. The sample consisted of blood. The chain was built from TRBV7-2 and TRBJ2-5; the D gene could be either TRBD1 or TRBD2, each agreeing at 5 bases. The DNA sequence follows: TGTGCCAGCAGCGCCGCCGGGGCCCAGCGAGGGACCCAGTACTTC. This translates into CASSAAGAQRGTQYF.